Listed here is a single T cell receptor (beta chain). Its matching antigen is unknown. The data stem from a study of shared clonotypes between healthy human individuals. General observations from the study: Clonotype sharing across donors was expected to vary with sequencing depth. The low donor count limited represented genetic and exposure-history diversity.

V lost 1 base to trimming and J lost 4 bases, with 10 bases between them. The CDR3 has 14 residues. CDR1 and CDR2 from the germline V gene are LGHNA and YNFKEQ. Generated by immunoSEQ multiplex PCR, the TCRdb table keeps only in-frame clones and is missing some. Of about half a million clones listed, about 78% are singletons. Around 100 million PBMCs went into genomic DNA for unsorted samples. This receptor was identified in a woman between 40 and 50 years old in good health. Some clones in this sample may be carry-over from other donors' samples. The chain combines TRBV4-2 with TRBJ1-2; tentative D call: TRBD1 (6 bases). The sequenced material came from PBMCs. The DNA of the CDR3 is TGTGCCAGCAGCCAAGCGGGACAATTCTATGGCTACACCTTC. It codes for CASSQAGQFYGYTF.